This TCR beta chain appears in the sequencing data of a study of cytomegalovirus exposure and HLA in healthy donors. Study conclusions and caveats: In presence/absence analyses, roughly uniform sequencing depth across donors was assumed.

On this clone itself: Its target is not known.

PCR employed 60 Vbeta and 13 Jbeta primers. Sequencing used immunoSEQ multiplex PCR; TCRdb keeps in-frame clones, though not all of them. The table records about 100,000 clones, about 79% of them present only once. This receptor was obtained from a woman aged 18 to 35 in good health and CMV-seronegative. The sample taken for sequencing was PBMCs.

CDR3 loop: CASSLSGREGYTF. The CDR3 coding sequence is TGTGCCAGCAGTTTATCGGGGAGGGAAGGCTACACCTTC. The chain links TRBV27 to TRBJ1-2; no clear D. Germline V gene sequence: CDR1 MNHEY, CDR2 SMNVEV (reference sequence). Trimming stripped 0 bases from V and 8 bases from J, with 10 bases between. This CDR3 comprises 13 residues.